Shown below are 27 T cell receptor beta chains from a single sample sequenced in a study of T cell repertoires in cytomegalovirus infection. TCRdb reprocessed the reads via MiXCR and lists one record per CDR3 protein. The profile covers hundreds of thousands of distinct CDR3 sequences, with more than 20% appearing a single time and approximately 8.2% taken by the ten largest. Sequencing was carried out using CD8+ T cells from PBMCs. Receptors were obtained from a human donor in good health (CMV status not recorded). Some clones in this sample may be carry-over from other donors' samples.

The chain is built from TRBV15 and TRBJ1-2; D is undetermined. The CDR3 length is 15 residues. Trimming took 0 bases from V and 8 from J, leaving 16 bases between them. CDR1 is LNHNV, CDR2 YYDKDF, per germline (reference sequence). The CDR3 region is CATSRDKEARAGYTF. As DNA, the CDR3 is TGTGCCACCAGCAGAGATAAAGAGGCCCGCGCCGGCTACACCTTC. Combining the CDR3 with reference TRBV15 and TRBJ1-2 gives the whole variable domain DAMVIQNPRYQVTQFGKPVTLSCSQTLNHNVMYWYQQKSSQAPKLLFHYYDKDFNNEADTPDNFQSRRPNTSFCFLDIRSPGLGDTAMYLCATSRDKEARAGYTFGSGTRLTVV.

This chain joins TRBV9 and TRBJ1-2; unclear D gene. The CDR3 sequence is 12 residues long. The ends were cut back, 5 bases at V and 8 bases at J, with 13 bases in the middle. Per the germline V gene, CDR1 is SGDLS and CDR2 is YYNGEE. The CDR3 sequence is CASSGGSRGYTF. CDR3 bases: TGTGCCAGCAGTGGAGGGTCGAGGGGCTACACCTTC.

The chain uses TRBV10-3 and TRBJ2-7, with 8 bases fitting TRBD1. J was trimmed by 2 bases and V by 10 bases; bases with no gene match: 4. CDR3 length: 12 residues. The germline gives CDR1 ENHRY, CDR2 SYGVKD. Here the CDR3 DNA reads TGTGCCACAGGACAGGGTACCTACGAGCAGTACGTC. Translation gives CATGQGTYEQYV.

There are many counts of this clonotype. J is TRBJ1-1 and V is TRBV6-2 or TRBV6-3; 7 bases agree with TRBD1. The CDR3 spans 15 residues. Germline values: CDR1 MNHEY, CDR2 SVGEGT. V was pared by 2 bases and J by 4 bases, with 7 bases of the junction left unmatched. This CDR3 reads CASSYRNRGSTEAFF. The DNA of the CDR3 is TGTGCCAGCAGTTACCGAAACAGGGGTAGCACTGAAGCTTTCTTT.

This clonotype was counted many times. The V call is TRBV7-2, the J call TRBJ1-1, with 7 bases lining up with TRBD1. This CDR3 region has 13 residues. Per germline, CDR1 SGHTA and CDR2 FQGNSA. Trimming took 8 bases from V and 2 from J; bases not matched to a gene: 5. The chain's CDR3 is CASARQGNTEAFF. In DNA, the CDR3 is TGTGCCAGCGCCCGACAGGGAAACACTGAAGCTTTCTTT.

The chain recombines TRBV7-9 with TRBJ1-3; D may be TRBD1 (6 bases). The CDR3 is 17 residues long. Germline CDR1 reads SEHNR; CDR2 reads FQNEAQ (reference sequence). Between the trimmed V and J ends, which lost 6 bases and 0 bases, there was a span of 18 bases. The CDR3 region is CASRSGTLDFSGNTIYF. DNA for the CDR3: TGTGCCAGCAGATCCGGGACACTCGACTTCTCTGGAAACACCATATATTTT.

The rearrangement joins TRBV4-3 to TRBJ2-1; TRBD2 might be the D (6 bases). The CDR3 is 14 residues long. Trimming took off 0 bases at V and 6 bases at J, with 9 bases between the two ends. Germline V gene sequence: CDR1 LGHNA, CDR2 YSLEER. The CDR3 DNA follows: TGCGCCAGCAGCCAAGATGCGGAGGGCAATGAGCAGTTCTTC. Residues: CASSQDAEGNEQFF.

On this clonotype: A much larger clone differs by one base, so this may be a read error. The chain couples TRBV7-8 to TRBJ2-3, with D possibly being TRBD1 or TRBD2 (5 bases each). Germline V gene sequence: CDR1 SGHVS, CDR2 FQNEAQ. There are 14 residues in the CDR3. The CDR3 DNA follows: TGTGCCAACAGCGAGGGGCCTAGCACAGATACGCAGTATTTT. Translation: CANSEGPSTDTQYF.

This clonotype has ten or more counts. The chain combines TRBV7-9 with TRBJ2-3, with TRBD2 as a possible D gene (6 bases). The CDR3 is 16 amino acids. CDR1 is SEHNR, CDR2 FQNEAQ, per germline (reference sequence). The V gene lost 3 bases and the J gene lost 0 bases, with 13 bases spanning the gap. The DNA for the CDR3 is TGTGCCAGCAGCTTCGGAGGGGTGTTAAGCACAGATACGCAGTATTTT. Translated, it gives CASSFGGVLSTDTQYF.

This clonotype was observed a handful of times. The chain links TRBV7-3 to TRBJ2-5, with D tentatively TRBD1 or TRBD2 (6 bases each). Germline values: CDR1 SGHTA, CDR2 FQGTGA. This CDR3 comprises 15 residues. V lost 5 bases, J lost 5 bases, and 18 bases lay in between. CDR3 sequence reads: CASSPAGGLGETQYF. In DNA form, the CDR3 reads TGTGCCAGCAGCCCAGCTGGGGGGCTTGGCGAGACCCAGTACTTC.

The table lists this clonotype with a few counts. This chain uses TRBV6-6 with TRBJ2-7; a possible D gene is TRBD2 (6 bases). The germline gives CDR1 MNHNY, CDR2 SVGAGI (reference sequence). Trimming left V 6 bases short and J 0 bases short, with 12 bases between. The CDR3 runs 14 residues. CDR3 loop: CASRRGPYSYEQYV. The DNA for the CDR3 is TGTGCCAGCAGGCGGGGACCATACTCCTACGAGCAGTACGTC.

This chain joins TRBV20-1 and TRBJ2-5; no clear D gene. CDR1 is DFQATT and CDR2 is SNEGSKA in the germline V gene (reference sequence). CDR3 size: 18 residues. The V end lost 3 bases, the J end lost 2 bases, and 25 bases lay between the germline ends. DNA of the CDR3: TGCAGTGCTAGTCGTATCGCCCGCAGTCCGTTTGAACAAGAGACCCAGTACTTC. This codes for CSASRIARSPFEQETQYF.

V gene TRBV29-1 combines with J gene TRBJ1-6; the D gene is possibly TRBD1 (5 bases). Per germline, CDR1 SQVTM and CDR2 ANQGSEA. This CDR3 spans 17 amino acids. The V gene lost 4 bases and the J gene lost 0 bases, with 16 bases spanning the gap. The CDR3 protein is CSVGTKGVGSYNSPLHF. CDR3 nucleotide sequence: TGCAGCGTTGGGACAAAGGGAGTGGGCTCCTATAATTCACCCCTCCACTTT.

This chain uses TRBV9 with TRBJ2-2, with a tentative D call TRBD1 (6 bases). CDR1 SGDLS and CDR2 YYNGEE come from the germline V gene. CDR3 size: 17 residues. V dropped 4 bases and J dropped 3 bases, with 19 bases sitting between them. The CDR3 loop reads CASSTPRWDIDTGELFF. The CDR3 DNA reads as TGTGCCAGCAGCACTCCCCGGTGGGACATCGACACCGGGGAGCTGTTTTTT.

This clonotype was seen only once. This sequence may be a read error, since a much larger clone differs from it by one base. The rearrangement uses TRBV27 and TRBJ2-7, with a weak D call TRBD2 (6 bases). The V end lost 5 bases, the J end lost 6 bases, and 17 bases lay between the germline ends. The CDR3 totals 14 residues. Germline V gives CDR1 MNHEY, CDR2 SMNVEV (reference sequence). CDR3 sequence (DNA): TGTGCCAGCAGTCGACCGGAACTAGCCCCCGAGCAGTACTTC. Translation gives CASSRPELAPEQYF.

The chain combines TRBV7-9 with TRBJ1-2; 8 nucleotides line up with TRBD1. CDR1 is SEHNR and CDR2 is FQNEAQ in the germline V gene (reference sequence). CDR3 size: 17 residues. V lost 2 bases and J lost 5; bases outside the gene matches: 13. CDR3 in amino acids: CASSLSLMGQADYGYTF. CDR3 sequence (DNA): TGTGCCAGCAGCTTAAGCCTCATGGGACAGGCTGATTATGGCTACACCTTC.

This clonotype was seen many times. The J gene is TRBJ1-2, the V gene TRBV7-6; weak D call: TRBD1 (6 bases). Germline CDR1 SGHVS, CDR2 FNYEAQ. Between the trimmed V and J ends, which lost 5 bases and 2 bases, there was a span of 12 bases. This CDR3 comprises 14 residues. The CDR3 DNA sequence: TGTGCCAGCAGCCCGAGACAGGCAAACTATGGCTACACCTTC. This sequence encodes CASSPRQANYGYTF.

Here the CDR3 reads CASRGTYTGELFF. CDR3 nucleotides: TGTGCCAGCAGGGGGACCTACACCGGGGAGCTGTTTTTT. The chain recombines TRBV6-2 or TRBV6-3 with TRBJ2-2; D tentatively reads TRBD1 or TRBD2 (5 bases each). Germline V gene data show CDR1 as MNHEY and CDR2 as SVGEGT. There are 13 residues in the CDR3. Trimming cost V 6 bases and J 3 bases, with 8 bases left between them.

This rearrangement joins TRBV9 to TRBJ2-5; D may be TRBD1 or TRBD2 (6 bases each). V lost 0 bases and J 1 base, leaving 10 bases between the germline ends. This CDR3 is 15 amino acids long. The germline gives CDR1 SGDLS, CDR2 YYNGEE. The CDR3, as DNA: TGTGCCAGCAGCGTAGCGGGGGCGATCCAAGAGACCCAGTACTTC. Its protein product is CASSVAGAIQETQYF. Based on the CDR3 plus reference TRBV9 and TRBJ2-5, the full variable domain is DSGVTQTPKHLITATGQRVTLRCSPRSGDLSVYWYQQSLDQGLQFLIQYYNGEERAKGNILERFSAQQFPDLHSELNLSSLELGDSALYFCASSVAGAIQETQYFGPGTRLLVL.

This clonotype was detected ten times or more. The CDR3 reads CASSYPGQGIGSYNEQFF. DNA for the CDR3: TGTGCCAGCAGTTACCCGGGACAGGGTATAGGATCCTACAATGAGCAGTTCTTC. V is TRBV28 and J is TRBJ2-1; TRBD1 aligns across 9 bases. J lost 1 base, V lost 4 bases, and 11 bases had no gene match. The CDR3 has 18 amino acids. The germline gives CDR1 MDHEN, CDR2 SYDVKM.

This clonotype has a handful of counts. This chain uses TRBV7-8 with TRBJ2-2, with D possibly matching TRBD1 (7 bases). Trimming pared 4 bases from V and 5 bases from J, leaving 14 bases between. The CDR3 has 15 residues. CDR1 and CDR2 (germline): SGHVS, FQNEAQ. The CDR3 loop reads CASSYQPGGTGELFF. DNA for the CDR3: TGTGCCAGCAGCTACCAACCAGGGGGGACCGGGGAGCTGTTTTTT.

This chain connects TRBV12-3 or TRBV12-4 to TRBJ2-2; 7 positions agree with TRBD2. After removal of 6 bases from V and 5 bases from J, the junction contained 12 bases not matched to a gene. CDR3 length: 16 residues. In nucleotides, the CDR3 is TGTGCCAGCAGCCGCCCTCCCGGGGGGAAGACCGGGGAGCTGTTTTTT. It translates to CASSRPPGGKTGELFF.

This clonotype was observed many times. The chain combines TRBV7-2 with TRBJ2-3, with 14 bases lining up with TRBD2. Looked up from germline, CDR1 is SGHTA and CDR2 is FQGNSA. V lost 5 bases, J lost 6 bases, and 10 bases stayed unmatched. This CDR3 is 17 amino acids long. This CDR3 reads CASSLRLAGGPGDTQYF. For the CDR3, the DNA is TGTGCCAGCAGCCTTCGACTAGCGGGGGGGCCTGGGGATACGCAGTATTTT.

Points on this clonotype: A junction end diverges from the germline sequence, so it may reflect a read error. The rearrangement joins TRBV12-3 or TRBV12-4 to TRBJ2-3; the match to TRBD2 covers 8 bases. The CDR3 is 15 residues long. This chain's CDR3 is CVSSSYGGAEDTQYF. CDR3 nucleotide sequence: TGTGTCAGCAGTTCGTACGGGGGGGCGGAAGATACGCAGTATTTT.

This clonotype showed up just a few times. The chain is built from TRBV5-6 and TRBJ2-4; D may be TRBD1 (5 bases). Germline CDR1 SGHDT, CDR2 YYEEEE. Trimming shortened V by 0 bases and J by 2 bases, and 6 bases separated the two germline ends. CDR3 length: 14 amino acids. CDR3 coding DNA: TGTGCCAGCAGCTTGGACAGGCCCAAAAACATTCAGTACTTC. Its translation: CASSLDRPKNIQYF.

The chain carries TRBV9 and TRBJ2-1; 10 bases fit TRBD2. V lost 4 bases and J lost 0; bases outside the gene matches: 4. The CDR3 runs 16 residues. Germline V lookup: CDR1 SGDLS, CDR2 YYNGEE. CDR3 nucleotide sequence: TGTGCCAGCAGCCCCTGGACTAGCGGCTCCTACAATGAGCAGTTCTTC. It yields the protein CASSPWTSGSYNEQFF.

V gene TRBV14 combines with J gene TRBJ2-1, with D possibly being TRBD2 (6 bases). V dropped 0 bases and J dropped 12 bases, with 12 bases sitting between them. Per the germline V gene, CDR1 is SGHDN and CDR2 is FVKESK. This CDR3 is 13 amino acids long. The CDR3 DNA sequence: TGTGCCAGCAGCCAAGAGGGGCCCGGGGGGCAGTTCTTC. This codes for CASSQEGPGGQFF.